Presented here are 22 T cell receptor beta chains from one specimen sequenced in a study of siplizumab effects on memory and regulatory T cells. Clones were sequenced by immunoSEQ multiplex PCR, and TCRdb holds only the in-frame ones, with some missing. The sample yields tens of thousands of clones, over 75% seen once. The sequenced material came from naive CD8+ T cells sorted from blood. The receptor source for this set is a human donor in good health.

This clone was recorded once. Here the CDR3 reads CASSFGLAGALIEQFF. CDR3 coding DNA: TGTGCCAGCAGCTTCGGACTAGCGGGAGCTCTCATTGAGCAGTTCTTC. J is TRBJ2-1 and V is TRBV7-9; TRBD2 aligns across 13 bases. CDR1 SEHNR and CDR2 FQNEAQ come from the germline V gene (reference sequence). The CDR3 is 16 residues long. With 3 bases clipped from V and 9 bases from J, the junction kept 8 bases outside the gene matches.

DNA of the CDR3: TGTGCCAGCAGCCTAGGTAGAAACACCTTGAACACTGAAGCTTTCTTT. Its protein product is CASSLGRNTLNTEAFF. The chain carries TRBV11-2 and TRBJ1-1; D remains unclear. This CDR3 is built from 16 residues. Germline CDR1 SGHAT, CDR2 FQNNGV. The germline V and J ends were trimmed by 5 bases and 0 bases, with 16 bases remaining between them. The full variable domain, with the rest looked up from reference TRBV11-2 and TRBJ1-1, is EAGVAQSPRYKIIEKRQSVAFWCNPISGHATLYWYQQILGQGPKLLIQFQNNGVVDDSQLPKDRFSAERLKGVDSTLKIQPAKLEDSAVYLCASSLGRNTLNTEAFFGQGTRLTVV.

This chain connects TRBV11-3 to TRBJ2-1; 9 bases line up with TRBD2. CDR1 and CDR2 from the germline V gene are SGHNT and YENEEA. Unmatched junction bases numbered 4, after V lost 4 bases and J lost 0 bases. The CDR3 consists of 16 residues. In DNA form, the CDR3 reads TGTGCCAGCAGCTCCCGGACTAGCGACTCCTACAATGAGCAGTTCTTC. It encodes CASSSRTSDSYNEQFF.

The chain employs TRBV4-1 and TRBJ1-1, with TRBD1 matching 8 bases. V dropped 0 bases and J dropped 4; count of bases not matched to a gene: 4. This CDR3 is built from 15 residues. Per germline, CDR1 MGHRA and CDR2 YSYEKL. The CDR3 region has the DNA TGCGCCAGCAGCCAAGAACCGCAGGGGGCCACTGAAGCTTTCTTT. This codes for CASSQEPQGATEAFF.

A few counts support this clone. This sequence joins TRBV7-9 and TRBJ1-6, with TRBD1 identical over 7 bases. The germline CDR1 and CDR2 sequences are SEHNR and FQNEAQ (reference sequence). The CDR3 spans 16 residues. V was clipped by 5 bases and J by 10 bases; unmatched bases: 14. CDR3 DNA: TGTGCCAGCAGCCTCCCACCCTCAGGGGGAAAATCACCCCTCCACTTT. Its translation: CASSLPPSGGKSPLHF.

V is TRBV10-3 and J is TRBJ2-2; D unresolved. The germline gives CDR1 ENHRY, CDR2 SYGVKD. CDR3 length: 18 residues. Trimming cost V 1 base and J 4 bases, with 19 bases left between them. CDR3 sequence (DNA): TGTGCCATCAGTGAGTGGAGACGGAACCTAATTTTCACCGGGGAGCTGTTTTTT. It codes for CAISEWRRNLIFTGELFF.

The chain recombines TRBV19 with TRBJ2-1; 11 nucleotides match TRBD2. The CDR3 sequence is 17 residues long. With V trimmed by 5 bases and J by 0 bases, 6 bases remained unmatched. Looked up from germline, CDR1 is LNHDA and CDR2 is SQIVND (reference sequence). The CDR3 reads CASSWTSGPGSYNEQFF. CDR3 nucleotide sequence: TGTGCCAGTAGTTGGACTAGCGGGCCAGGCTCCTACAATGAGCAGTTCTTC.

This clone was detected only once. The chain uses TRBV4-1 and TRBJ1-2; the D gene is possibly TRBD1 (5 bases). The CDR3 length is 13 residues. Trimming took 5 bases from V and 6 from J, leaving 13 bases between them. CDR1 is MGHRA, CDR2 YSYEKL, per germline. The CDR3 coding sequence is TGCGCCAGCAGCGGGGACCCGGCCCATGGCTACACCTTC. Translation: CASSGDPAHGYTF.

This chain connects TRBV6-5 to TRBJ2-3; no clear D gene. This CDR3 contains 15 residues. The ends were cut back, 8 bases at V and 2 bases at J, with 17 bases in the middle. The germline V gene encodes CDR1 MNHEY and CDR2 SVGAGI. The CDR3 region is CASALREVITDTQYF. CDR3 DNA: TGTGCCAGCGCCTTGCGAGAGGTTATCACAGATACGCAGTATTTT.

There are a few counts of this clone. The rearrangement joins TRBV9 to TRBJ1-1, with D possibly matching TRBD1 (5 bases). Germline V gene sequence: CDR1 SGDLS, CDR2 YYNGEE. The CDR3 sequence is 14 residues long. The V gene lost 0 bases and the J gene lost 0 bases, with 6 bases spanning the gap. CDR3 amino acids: CASSVGQMNTEAFF. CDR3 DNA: TGTGCCAGCAGCGTAGGACAGATGAACACTGAAGCTTTCTTT.

The CDR3 is CASSFPGGNGDTQYF. For the CDR3, the DNA is TGTGCCAGCAGCTTCCCTGGCGGGAATGGAGATACGCAGTATTTT. This chain joins TRBV11-1 and TRBJ2-3; D is possibly TRBD2 (6 bases). The CDR3 runs to 15 residues. Germline CDR1 SGHAT, CDR2 FQDESV (reference sequence). The germline V and J ends were trimmed by 3 bases and 5 bases, with 15 bases remaining between them. Full variable domain (missing parts from reference TRBV11-1 and TRBJ2-3): EAEVAQSPRYKITEKSQAVAFWCDPISGHATLYWYRQILGQGPELLVQFQDESVVDDSQLPKDRFSAERLKGVDSTLKIQPAELGDSAMYLCASSFPGGNGDTQYFGPGTRLTVL.

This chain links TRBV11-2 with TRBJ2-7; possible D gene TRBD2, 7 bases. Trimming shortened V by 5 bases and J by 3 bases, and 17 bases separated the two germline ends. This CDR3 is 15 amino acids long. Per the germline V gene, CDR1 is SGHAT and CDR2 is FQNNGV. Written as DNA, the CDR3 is TGTGCCAGCAGCCTACTCAAGGGGGGGCACTACGAGCAGTACTTC. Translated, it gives CASSLLKGGHYEQYF.

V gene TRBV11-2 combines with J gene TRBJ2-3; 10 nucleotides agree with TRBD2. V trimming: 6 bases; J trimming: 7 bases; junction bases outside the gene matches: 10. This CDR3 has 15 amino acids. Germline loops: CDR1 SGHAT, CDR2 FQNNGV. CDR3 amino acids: CASSPSGGARYTQYF. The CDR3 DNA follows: TGTGCCAGCAGTCCAAGCGGGGGGGCGAGGTATACGCAGTATTTT.

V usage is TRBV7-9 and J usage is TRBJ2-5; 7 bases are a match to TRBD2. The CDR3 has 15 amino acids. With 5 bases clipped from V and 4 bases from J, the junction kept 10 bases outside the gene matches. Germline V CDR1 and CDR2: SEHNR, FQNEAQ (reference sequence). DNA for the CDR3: TGTGCCAGCAGCCCTCCCCGACTAGCCCCAGAGACCCAGTACTTC. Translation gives CASSPPRLAPETQYF. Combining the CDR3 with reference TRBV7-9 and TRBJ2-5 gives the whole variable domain DTGVSQNPRHKITKRGQNVTFRCDPISEHNRLYWYRQTLGQGPEFLTYFQNEAQLEKSRLLSDRFSAERPKGSFSTLEIQRTEQGDSAMYLCASSPPRLAPETQYFGPGTRLLVL.

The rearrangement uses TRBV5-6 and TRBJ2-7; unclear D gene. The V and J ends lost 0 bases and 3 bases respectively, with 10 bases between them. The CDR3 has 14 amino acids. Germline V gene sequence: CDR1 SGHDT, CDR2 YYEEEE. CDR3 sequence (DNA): TGTGCCAGCAGCTTGGGCCCTAAAGGCTACGAGCAGTACTTC. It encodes CASSLGPKGYEQYF.

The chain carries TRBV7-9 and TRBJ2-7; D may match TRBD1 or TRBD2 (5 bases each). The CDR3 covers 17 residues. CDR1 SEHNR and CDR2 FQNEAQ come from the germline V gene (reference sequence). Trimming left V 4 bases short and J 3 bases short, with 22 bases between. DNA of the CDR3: TGTGCCAGCAGCTCCCACCCTACCGGGACGTCCATCTACGAGCAGTACTTC. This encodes CASSSHPTGTSIYEQYF.

The CDR3 region has the DNA TGTGCCAGCAGGCCGACAGGAGCAGCCTACAATGAGCAGTTCTTC. Translating gives CASRPTGAAYNEQFF. The J gene is TRBJ2-1, the V gene TRBV13; weak D call: TRBD1 (6 bases). The CDR3 spans 15 residues. CDR1 and CDR2 from the germline V gene are PRHDT and FYEKMQ (reference sequence). V lost 6 bases, J lost 2 bases, and 14 bases lay in between.

The CDR3 here is CASSDGAGKIYEQYF. CDR3 DNA: TGTGCCAGCAGCGACGGTGCCGGGAAGATCTACGAGCAGTACTTC. V and J are TRBV7-6 and TRBJ2-7; tentatively, D is TRBD2 (5 bases). Looked up from germline, CDR1 is SGHVS and CDR2 is FNYEAQ. Trimming took 5 bases from V and 3 from J, leaving 17 bases between them. This CDR3 has 15 amino acids.

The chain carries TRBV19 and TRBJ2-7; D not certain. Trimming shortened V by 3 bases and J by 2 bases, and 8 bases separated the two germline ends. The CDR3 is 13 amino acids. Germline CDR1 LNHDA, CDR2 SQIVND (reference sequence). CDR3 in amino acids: CASSIGPPYEQYF. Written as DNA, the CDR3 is TGTGCCAGTAGTATCGGTCCCCCCTACGAGCAGTACTTC.

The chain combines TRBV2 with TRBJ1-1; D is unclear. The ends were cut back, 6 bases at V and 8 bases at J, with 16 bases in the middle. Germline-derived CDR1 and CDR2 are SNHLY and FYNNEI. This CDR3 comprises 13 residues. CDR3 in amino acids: CASRQTELKEAFF. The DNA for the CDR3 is TGTGCCAGCAGACAGACGGAACTAAAAGAAGCTTTCTTT.

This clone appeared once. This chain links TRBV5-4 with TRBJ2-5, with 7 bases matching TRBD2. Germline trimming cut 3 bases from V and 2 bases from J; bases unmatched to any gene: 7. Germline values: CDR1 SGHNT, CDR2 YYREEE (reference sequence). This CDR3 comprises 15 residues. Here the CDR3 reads CASSYPERGQETQYF. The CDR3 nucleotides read TGTGCCAGCAGCTACCCAGAGCGGGGACAAGAGACCCAGTACTTC.

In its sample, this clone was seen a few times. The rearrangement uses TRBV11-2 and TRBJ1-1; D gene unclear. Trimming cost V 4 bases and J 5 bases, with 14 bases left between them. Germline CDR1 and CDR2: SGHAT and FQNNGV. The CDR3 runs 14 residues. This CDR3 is CASSSLGLGTEAFF. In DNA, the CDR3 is TGTGCCAGCAGCTCATTAGGACTGGGGACTGAAGCTTTCTTT.